This T cell receptor (beta chain) was recorded in a study of shared clonotypes between healthy human individuals. Across the study: Those who served as donors were a couple of women and a few men between the ages of 18 and 49.

On this clone: Other DNA sequences of this sample code for an identical CDR3.

Using immunoSEQ multiplex PCR, the repertoire was profiled, and TCRdb retains in-frame clones only, with some absent. Here the sample spans over a million clones, about 98.5% being singletons. The CDR3 contains 14 residues. Trimming removed 0 bases from V and 3 bases from J, with 9 bases in between. Germline-derived CDR1 and CDR2 are MNHNS and SASEGT. The rearrangement uses TRBV6-1 and TRBJ2-7; D gene ambiguous. Sequencing was performed on naive CD4+ T cells sorted from blood. The subset here: CD45RA+ positively selected. The source is a man in his thirties or forties in good health. For the CDR3, the DNA is TGTGCCAGCAGTGAAGCGGGGTCCCTCTACGAGCAGTACTTC. It specifies CASSEAGSLYEQYF.